Described below is a single T cell receptor beta chain sequence and its context. In the same sample, other DNA sequences code for this CDR3. At a deep level, the assay was run. Clones were sequenced by immunoSEQ multiplex PCR, and TCRdb holds only the in-frame ones, with some missing. The table has roughly 2,500,000 clones, roughly 93% seen once. Trimming took off 2 bases at V and 3 bases at J, with 8 bases between the two ends. Germline CDR1 reads SGHTA; CDR2 reads FQGNSA. This CDR3 contains 13 residues. The sample is drawn from a study of shared clonotypes between healthy human individuals. The sequence was collected from a man between 18 and 29 years old in good health. Some clones in this sample may be carry-over from other donors' samples. Specimen: naive CD4+ T cells from PBMCs. The subset denotes: CD45RA+ positively selected. The chain joins TRBV7-2 to TRBJ2-7, with no clear D. DNA for the CDR3: TGTGCCAGCAGCTTATCTAGAGACTACGAGCAGTACTTC. The encoded protein is CASSLSRDYEQYF.